The 18 T cell receptor beta chains below come from one sample, sequenced in a study of T-cell reconstitution after alpha-beta-depleted transplantation in children. During its preparation, the TCRbeta library received unique molecular identifiers. TCRdb recomputed calls from the PCR reads with MiXCR, one row per CDR3 protein. The sample contains about 240,000 distinct CDR3 sequences, around 12% of which appear only once. The specimen was PBMCs from the stem cell graft donor, collected from the stem cell graft. All receptors derive from a human donor who donated a stem cell graft to a child with acute lymphoblastic leukemia.

This clonotype was detected many times. J is TRBJ2-1 and V is TRBV12-3 or TRBV12-4; 7 positions agree with TRBD1. This CDR3 is 13 amino acids long. Trimming took 6 bases from V and 5 from J; bases not matched to a gene: 4. Written as DNA, the CDR3 is TGTGCCAGCAGGGGACAGAAGAACAATGAGCAGTTCTTC. Translation gives CASRGQKNNEQFF.

This rearrangement joins TRBV7-2 to TRBJ2-1; the D call may be TRBD1 or TRBD2 (5 bases each). Between the trimmed V and J ends, which lost 5 bases and 8 bases, there was a span of 19 bases. The germline CDR1 and CDR2 sequences are SGHTA and FQGNSA. CDR3 size: 15 residues. The CDR3 here is CASSPGAPAGDEQFF. The CDR3 bases are TGTGCCAGCAGCCCCGGGGCTCCCGCGGGCGATGAGCAGTTCTTC.

This clonotype was seen at least ten times. The chain joins TRBV10-3 to TRBJ2-7, with D perhaps matching TRBD1 or TRBD2 (6 bases each). CDR3 length: 16 amino acids. Trimming cost V 0 bases and J 0 bases, with 12 bases left between them. CDR1 ENHRY and CDR2 SYGVKD come from the germline V gene. CDR3 in amino acids: CAISESGGLNSYEQYF. The CDR3 DNA reads as TGTGCCATCAGTGAGTCAGGGGGGCTGAACTCCTACGAGCAGTACTTC.

This clonotype was seen repeatedly, ten times or more. The chain recombines TRBV29-1 with TRBJ1-2; TRBD1 matches at 10 bases. CDR1 and CDR2 (germline): SQVTM, ANQGSEA. V lost 8 bases and J lost 0; bases outside the gene matches: 6. There are 14 residues in the CDR3. CDR3 residues: CSSDGQGANYGYTF. The CDR3 nucleotides read TGCAGCTCCGACGGACAGGGGGCTAACTATGGCTACACCTTC.

This clonotype came up many times. CDR3 nucleotides: TGTGCCAGCAGCCTCTCCGCGGGACCTTACTCCGAGCAGTACTTC. This sequence encodes CASSLSAGPYSEQYF. The V gene is TRBV27, the J gene TRBJ2-7; a possible D gene is TRBD2 (6 bases). The length of the CDR3 is 15 residues. V lost 6 bases to trimming and J lost 6 bases, with 21 bases between them. Germline values: CDR1 MNHEY, CDR2 SMNVEV (reference sequence).

This clonotype appeared many times. The chain couples TRBV9 to TRBJ2-2; no definite D call. Germline V gives CDR1 SGDLS, CDR2 YYNGEE. The V end lost 4 bases, the J end lost 4 bases, and 17 bases lay between the germline ends. The CDR3 length is 16 residues. The CDR3 DNA follows: TGTGCCAGCAGCTCGTGGCCCCGGTGGGGCACCGGGGAGCTGTTTTTT. Translation: CASSSWPRWGTGELFF.

This clonotype was seen repeatedly, ten times or more. The chain has TRBV24-1 and TRBJ2-3, with D possibly TRBD2 on 6 matching bases. CDR3 length equals 16 residues. CDR1 KGHDR and CDR2 SFDVKD come from the germline V gene. The ends were cut back, 4 bases at V and 0 bases at J, with 13 bases in the middle. The DNA for the CDR3 is TGTGCCACCAGTGACCCGGGACTGCCTAGCACAGATACGCAGTATTTT. Translation gives CATSDPGLPSTDTQYF.

In this sample, this clonotype turned up many times. This sequence joins TRBV27 and TRBJ1-2, with D perhaps TRBD1 (5 bases). Germline CDR1 reads MNHEY; CDR2 reads SMNVEV (reference sequence). The CDR3 spans 15 residues. Trimming stripped 5 bases from V and 4 bases from J, with 17 bases between. CDR3 sequence: CASSHGTYLPYGYTF. CDR3 nucleotide sequence: TGTGCCAGCAGTCATGGGACTTACCTGCCCTATGGCTACACCTTC.

This clonotype was seen repeatedly, ten times or more. This chain connects TRBV12-3 or TRBV12-4 to TRBJ1-5; perhaps TRBD1 as D (6 bases). CDR3 size: 15 residues. Between the trimmed V and J ends, which lost 5 bases and 0 bases, there was a span of 11 bases. The CDR3 region is CASSHRQASNQPQHF. DNA of the CDR3: TGTGCCAGCAGTCATAGACAGGCTAGCAATCAGCCCCAGCATTTT.

This clonotype was counted at least ten times. The chain recombines TRBV7-2 with TRBJ2-5; the match to TRBD2 covers 8 bases. V shed 5 bases, J shed 3 bases, and the junction held 14 bases outside the gene matches. In germline, CDR1 is SGHTA, CDR2 FQGNSA. The CDR3 covers 17 residues. CDR3 region: CASSDRGGLRSEETQYF. The DNA for the CDR3 is TGTGCCAGCAGCGATCGGGGGGGTTTGAGGTCCGAAGAGACCCAGTACTTC.

This clonotype occurred many times. V usage is TRBV7-9 and J usage is TRBJ2-2; 10 nucleotides align to TRBD2. The germline V gene encodes CDR1 SEHNR and CDR2 FQNEAQ (reference sequence). J gave up 1 base and V 6 bases, and 5 bases lay outside the gene matches. The CDR3 is 16 amino acids. As DNA, the CDR3 is TGTGCCAGCAGAGCCGGGACTAGCGTGAACACCGGGGAGCTGTTTTTT. Residues: CASRAGTSVNTGELFF.

In its sample, this clonotype was seen many times. V is TRBV10-3 and J is TRBJ2-5, with 9 bases matching TRBD1. This CDR3 is built from 15 residues. Germline loops: CDR1 ENHRY, CDR2 SYGVKD. Trimming at V came to 5 bases and at J to 5 bases, leaving 9 bases not matched to a gene. The CDR3 DNA reads as TGTGCCATCAGTTTCCGGGACAGGGAATCGGAGACCCAGTACTTC. Encoded protein: CAISFRDRESETQYF.

CDR3 residues: CASSLQRESTQYF. The CDR3 region has the DNA TGTGCCAGCAGCCTTCAGCGGGAGTCCACGCAGTATTTT. This rearrangement joins TRBV7-2 to TRBJ2-3; TRBD2 matches 8 bases. The ends lost 5 bases at V and 9 bases at J; junction bases unmatched: 7. CDR1 is SGHTA and CDR2 is FQGNSA in the germline V gene. The CDR3 covers 13 residues.

Ten or more counts support this clonotype. The V and J genes are TRBV12-3 or TRBV12-4 and TRBJ2-7; TRBD1 aligns across 8 bases. Unmatched junction bases numbered 8, after V lost 2 bases and J lost 5 bases. This CDR3 contains 15 residues. In DNA, the CDR3 is TGTGCCAGCAGTTTATGGTCAGGGGGCCGGGACGAGCAGTACTTC. Residues: CASSLWSGGRDEQYF.

The chain couples TRBV28 to TRBJ2-3; 7 bases map to TRBD2. Germline CDR1 is MDHEN and CDR2 is SYDVKM. CDR3 size: 14 residues. The junction had 9 bases not matched to a gene; V was cut back by 7 bases and J by 5 bases. CDR3 in DNA: TGTGCCAGCAAACCGCGGGGGATTGGAGATACGCAGTATTTT. The encoded protein is CASKPRGIGDTQYF.

This clonotype came up many times. The DNA of the CDR3 is TGTGCCAGCAGCTGGCCGTTGGGAGGCGCCTCCTACAATGAGCAGTTCTTC. Translation gives CASSWPLGGASYNEQFF. The chain carries TRBV7-2 and TRBJ2-1; D possibly corresponds to TRBD2 (6 bases). Germline CDR1 is SGHTA and CDR2 is FQGNSA. The CDR3 totals 17 residues. Trimming took 4 bases from V and 0 from J, leaving 16 bases between them.

On this clonotype: With a much larger clone just one base away, this may be a read error. The chain employs TRBV6-5 and TRBJ2-7, with 10 nucleotides matching TRBD1. Germline CDR1 reads MNHEY; CDR2 reads SVGAGI. The CDR3 is 15 residues long. V lost 2 bases, J lost 7 bases, and 8 bases stayed unmatched. The CDR3 nucleotides are TGTGCCAGCAGTTACCTCCAGACAGGGGGCGCGGAGCAGTACTTC. Its translation: CASSYLQTGGAEQYF.

This clonotype was counted many times. The chain carries TRBV6-5 and TRBJ2-2; no clear D. Trimming cost V 2 bases and J 6 bases, with 10 bases left between them. The germline V gene has CDR1 MNHEY and CDR2 SVGAGI. The CDR3 covers 14 residues. The CDR3 nucleotides read TGTGCCAGCAGTTACGCCAGCTCCGCCGGGGAGCTGTTTTTT. Translation: CASSYASSAGELFF.